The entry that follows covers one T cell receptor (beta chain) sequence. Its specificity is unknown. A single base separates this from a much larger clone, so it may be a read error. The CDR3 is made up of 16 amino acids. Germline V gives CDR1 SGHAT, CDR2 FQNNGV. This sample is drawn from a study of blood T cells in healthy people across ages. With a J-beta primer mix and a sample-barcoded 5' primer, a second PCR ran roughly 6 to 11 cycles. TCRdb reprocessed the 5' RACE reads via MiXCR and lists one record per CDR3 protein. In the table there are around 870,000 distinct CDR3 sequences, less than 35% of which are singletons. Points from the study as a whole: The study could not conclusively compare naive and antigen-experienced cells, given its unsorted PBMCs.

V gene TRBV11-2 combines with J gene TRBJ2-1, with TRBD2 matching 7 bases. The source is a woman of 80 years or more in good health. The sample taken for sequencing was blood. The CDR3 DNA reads TGTGCCAACAGCCCAAGCGGGGCCGGAATGTACAATGAGCAGTTCTTC. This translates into CANSPSGAGMYNEQFF.